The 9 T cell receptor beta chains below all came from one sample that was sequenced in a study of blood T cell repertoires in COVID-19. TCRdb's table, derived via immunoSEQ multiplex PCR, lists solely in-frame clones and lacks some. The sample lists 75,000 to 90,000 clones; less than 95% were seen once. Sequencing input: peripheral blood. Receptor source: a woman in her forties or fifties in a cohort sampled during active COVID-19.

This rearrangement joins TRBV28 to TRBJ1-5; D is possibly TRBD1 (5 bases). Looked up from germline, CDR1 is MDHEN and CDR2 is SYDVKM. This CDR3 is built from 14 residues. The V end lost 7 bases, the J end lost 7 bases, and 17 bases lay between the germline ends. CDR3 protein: CASIVRGIQQPQHF. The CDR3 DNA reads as TGTGCCAGCATCGTCCGGGGGATTCAGCAGCCCCAGCATTTT.

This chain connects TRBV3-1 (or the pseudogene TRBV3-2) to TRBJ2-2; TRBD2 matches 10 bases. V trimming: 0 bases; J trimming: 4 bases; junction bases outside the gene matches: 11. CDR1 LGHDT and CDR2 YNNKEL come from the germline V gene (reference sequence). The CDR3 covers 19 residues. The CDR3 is CASSQEVGSLAGVTGELFF. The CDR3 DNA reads TGTGCCAGCAGCCAAGAGGTAGGCTCTCTAGCGGGAGTCACCGGGGAGCTGTTTTTT.

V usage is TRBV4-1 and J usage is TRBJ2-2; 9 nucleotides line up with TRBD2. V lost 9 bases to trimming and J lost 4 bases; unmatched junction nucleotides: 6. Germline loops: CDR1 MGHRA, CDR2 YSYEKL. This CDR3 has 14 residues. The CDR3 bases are TGCGCCAGTAGGGCGGGAGGGAGCACCGGGGAGCTGTTTTTT. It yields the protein CASRAGGSTGELFF.

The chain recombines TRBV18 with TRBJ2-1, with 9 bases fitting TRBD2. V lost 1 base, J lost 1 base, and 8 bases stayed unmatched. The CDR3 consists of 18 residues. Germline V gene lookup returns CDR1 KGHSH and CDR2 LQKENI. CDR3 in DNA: TGTGCCAGCTCACCACGGGGGAAGGGACTAGCTTCCTACAATGAGCAGTTCTTC. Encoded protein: CASSPRGKGLASYNEQFF.

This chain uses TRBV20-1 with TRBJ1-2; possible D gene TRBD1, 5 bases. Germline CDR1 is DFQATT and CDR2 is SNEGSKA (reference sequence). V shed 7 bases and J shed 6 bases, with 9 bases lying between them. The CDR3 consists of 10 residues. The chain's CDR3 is CSGLQDGYTF. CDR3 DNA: TGCAGTGGCCTACAGGATGGCTACACCTTC.

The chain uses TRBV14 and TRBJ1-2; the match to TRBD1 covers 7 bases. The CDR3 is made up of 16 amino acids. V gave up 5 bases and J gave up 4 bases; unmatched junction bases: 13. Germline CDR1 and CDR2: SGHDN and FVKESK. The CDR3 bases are TGTGCCAGCAGCACTTTAGGACAGGCTCAACTCTATGGCTACACCTTC. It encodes CASSTLGQAQLYGYTF. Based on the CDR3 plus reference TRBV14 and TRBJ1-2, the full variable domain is EAGVTQFPSHSVIEKGQTVTLRCDPISGHDNLYWYRRVMGKEIKFLLHFVKESKQDESGMPNNRFLAERTGGTYSTLKVQPAELEDSGVYFCASSTLGQAQLYGYTFGSGTRLTVV.

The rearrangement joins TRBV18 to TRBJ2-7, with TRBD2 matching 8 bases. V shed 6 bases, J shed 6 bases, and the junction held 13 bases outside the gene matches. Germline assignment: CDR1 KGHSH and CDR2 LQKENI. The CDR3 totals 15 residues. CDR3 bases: TGTGCCAGCTCTCCGTCCAGGGAGCGGGAGAGCGAGCAGTACTTC. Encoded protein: CASSPSRERESEQYF.

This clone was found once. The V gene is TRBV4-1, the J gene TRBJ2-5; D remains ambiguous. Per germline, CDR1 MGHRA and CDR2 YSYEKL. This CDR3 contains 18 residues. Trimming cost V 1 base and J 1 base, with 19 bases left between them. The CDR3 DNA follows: TGCGCCAGCAGCCAAGTAGGATTTGGGCGAACAGTCCAAGAGACCCAGTACTTC. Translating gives CASSQVGFGRTVQETQYF.

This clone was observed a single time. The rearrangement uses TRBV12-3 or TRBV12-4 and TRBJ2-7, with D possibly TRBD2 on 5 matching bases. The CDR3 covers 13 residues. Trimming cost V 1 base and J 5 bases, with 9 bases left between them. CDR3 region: CASSLETRNEQYF. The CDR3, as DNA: TGTGCCAGCAGTTTAGAAACTAGGAACGAGCAGTACTTC.